Included here is one T cell receptor (beta chain) sequence, with context. Its cognate antigen is unknown. The data are from a study of cytomegalovirus exposure and HLA in healthy donors. Study in general: As an earlier analysis found, about 179 million T cells yielded approximately 100 million unique TCR beta sequences.

With 7 bases clipped from V and 4 bases from J, the junction kept 15 bases outside the gene matches. CDR1 is SGHRS, CDR2 YFSETQ, per germline. This CDR3 comprises 18 residues. Primers: 60 Vbeta forward and 13 Jbeta reverse. Clones were sequenced by immunoSEQ multiplex PCR, and TCRdb holds only the in-frame ones, with some missing. Of 150,000 to 200,000 clones detected, roughly three quarters appear once; the ten largest clones hold 4.7%. Study-wide points: The presence/absence work took it that sequencing depth was about the same across donors. Among donors in an Asian-associated ancestry cluster, a later analysis reportedly found fewer N-insertions than the roughly 730-donor mean.

The specimen sequenced was PBMCs. V usage is TRBV5-1 and J usage is TRBJ2-1; 12 positions agree with TRBD2. The TCR sequence derives from a man aged 18 to 29 in good health and CMV-seropositive. CDR3 sequence (DNA): TGCGCCAGCCAGCGGACAGGGAGGACTAGCGGGGCATACAATGAGCAGTTCTTC. Translated: CASQRTGRTSGAYNEQFF.